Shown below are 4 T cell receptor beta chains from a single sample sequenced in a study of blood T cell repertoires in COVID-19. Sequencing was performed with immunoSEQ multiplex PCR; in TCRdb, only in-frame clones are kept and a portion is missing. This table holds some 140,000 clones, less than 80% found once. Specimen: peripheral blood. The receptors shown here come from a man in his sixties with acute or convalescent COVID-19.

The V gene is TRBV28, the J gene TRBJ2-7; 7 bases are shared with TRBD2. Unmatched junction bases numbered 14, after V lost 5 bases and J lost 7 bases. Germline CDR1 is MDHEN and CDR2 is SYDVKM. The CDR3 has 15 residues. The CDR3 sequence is CASSQGLGPAGEQYF. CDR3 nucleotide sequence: TGTGCCAGCAGTCAAGGACTTGGCCCAGCGGGGGAGCAGTACTTC.

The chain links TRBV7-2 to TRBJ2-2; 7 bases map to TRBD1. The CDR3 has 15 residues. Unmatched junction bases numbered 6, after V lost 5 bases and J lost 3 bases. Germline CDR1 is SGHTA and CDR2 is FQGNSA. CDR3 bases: TGTGCCAGCAGCCTCTCGGACAGGTACACCGGGGAGCTGTTTTTT. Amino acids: CASSLSDRYTGELFF.

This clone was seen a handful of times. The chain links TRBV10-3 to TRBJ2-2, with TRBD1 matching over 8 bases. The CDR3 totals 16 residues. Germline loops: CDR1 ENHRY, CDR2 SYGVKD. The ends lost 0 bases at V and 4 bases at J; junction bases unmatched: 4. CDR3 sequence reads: CAISESGTGITGELFF. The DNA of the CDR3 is TGTGCCATCAGTGAGTCCGGGACAGGAATCACCGGGGAGCTGTTTTTT.

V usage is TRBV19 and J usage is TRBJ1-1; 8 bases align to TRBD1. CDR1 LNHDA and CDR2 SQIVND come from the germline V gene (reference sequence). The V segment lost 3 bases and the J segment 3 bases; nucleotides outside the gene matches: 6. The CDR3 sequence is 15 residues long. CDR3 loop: CASSMGQERHTEAFF. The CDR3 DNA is TGTGCCAGTAGTATGGGACAGGAACGGCACACTGAAGCTTTCTTT.